The 28 T cell receptor beta chains below all came from one sample that was sequenced in a study of T cell repertoires in cytomegalovirus infection. For these TCRs, the target antigens are not known. TCRdb called the reads again in MiXCR, with one record for every CDR3 protein. Of roughly 730,000 distinct CDR3 sequences listed, roughly 36% are singletons. The specimen comprised cultured PBMCs, sampled from culture after CMV antigen stimulation. The receptors here all came from a human donor in good health (CMV status not recorded). Some clones in this sample may be carry-over from other donors' samples.

The V and J genes are TRBV10-3 and TRBJ1-1; TRBD1 matches at 7 bases. With V trimmed by 6 bases and J by 4 bases, 8 bases remained unmatched. CDR3 length equals 14 residues. Germline V gene lookup returns CDR1 ENHRY and CDR2 SYGVKD. The CDR3 reads CAIRRDRLGTEAFF. CDR3 nucleotides: TGTGCCATCAGGAGGGACAGATTGGGCACTGAAGCTTTCTTT.

In its sample, this clonotype was seen many times. The genes are TRBV12-3 or TRBV12-4 and TRBJ1-1; no firm D call. This CDR3 has 16 residues. Trimming shortened V by 2 bases and J by 4 bases, and 17 bases separated the two germline ends. The CDR3 loop is CASSLRSSGRVTEAFF. The CDR3 DNA is TGTGCCAGCAGTTTACGGTCTTCAGGTAGGGTCACTGAAGCTTTCTTT.

This chain joins TRBV12-3 or TRBV12-4 and TRBJ2-7, with D unresolved. Trimming removed 4 bases from V and 7 bases from J, with 11 bases in between. CDR3 size: 12 residues. The CDR3: CASSSPVGEQYF. The CDR3, as DNA: TGTGCCAGCAGTTCTCCCGTCGGGGAGCAGTACTTC.

This clonotype was observed once. This chain links TRBV4-1 with TRBJ2-3; 16 nucleotides align to TRBD2. Germline CDR1 reads MGHRA; CDR2 reads YSYEKL. The CDR3 has 17 residues. V shed 4 bases, J shed 4 bases, and the junction held 5 bases outside the gene matches. The CDR3 reads CASSPGTSGGASDTQYF. CDR3 nucleotide sequence: TGCGCCAGCAGCCCCGGGACTAGCGGGGGGGCATCAGATACGCAGTATTTT.

The V gene is TRBV12-3 or TRBV12-4, the J gene TRBJ1-2, with a possible D match to TRBD1 (5 bases). V was trimmed by 5 bases and J by 3 bases, leaving 22 bases between them. The CDR3 runs to 17 residues. The DNA of the CDR3 is TGTGCCAGCAGTCCGCACGGAACGGGGACGGGAGACTATGGCTACACCTTC. This sequence encodes CASSPHGTGTGDYGYTF.

The V gene is TRBV7-2, the J gene TRBJ2-1; D not certain. The CDR3 is 14 amino acids. The germline V and J ends were trimmed by 4 bases and 8 bases, with 15 bases remaining between them. Germline values: CDR1 SGHTA, CDR2 FQGNSA. This chain's CDR3 is CASSSLPSSHEQFF. The CDR3 DNA follows: TGTGCCAGCAGCTCCTTGCCCTCCTCCCATGAGCAGTTCTTC.

This clonotype appeared a few times. The V call is TRBV12-3 or TRBV12-4, the J call TRBJ2-5; D perhaps matches TRBD1 (6 bases). V lost 1 base and J lost 5, with 14 bases in between. The CDR3 consists of 15 residues. For the CDR3, the DNA is TGTGCCAGCAGTTTAGTCCACAGGGATCGGGAGACCCAGTACTTC. Its translation: CASSLVHRDRETQYF.

The CDR3 region is CASSPTPGAYEQFF. The CDR3 nucleotides are TGTGCCAGCAGTCCAACCCCAGGGGCGTATGAGCAGTTCTTC. This rearrangement joins TRBV27 to TRBJ2-1; maybe TRBD1 (6 bases). Trimming stripped 5 bases from V and 8 bases from J, with 16 bases between. Germline assignment: CDR1 MNHEY and CDR2 SMNVEV (reference sequence). The CDR3 is 14 amino acids.

In its sample, this clonotype was seen a few times. The genes are TRBV19 and TRBJ1-1; D is undetermined. The germline V and J ends were trimmed by 7 bases and 4 bases, with 19 bases remaining between them. The germline gives CDR1 LNHDA, CDR2 SQIVND (reference sequence). The CDR3 loop spans 15 amino acids. The DNA of the CDR3 is TGTGCCAGTACCCCGTTCCGCGGGCGCCGCACTGAAGCTTTCTTT. This codes for CASTPFRGRRTEAFF.

This clonotype was observed a few times. The chain uses TRBV27 and TRBJ2-1; 8 bases align to TRBD1. Per the germline V gene, CDR1 is MNHEY and CDR2 is SMNVEV (reference sequence). J lost 4 bases, V lost 6 bases, and 11 bases had no gene match. This CDR3 spans 16 amino acids. DNA for the CDR3: TGTGCCAGCAGACGGGCAGGGGGCGGGTATTACAATGAGCAGTTCTTC. Translating gives CASRRAGGGYYNEQFF.

This clonotype has a handful of counts. This chain links TRBV6-1 with TRBJ2-7; either TRBD1 or TRBD2 may supply D (5 bases each). CDR1 is MNHNS, CDR2 SASEGT, per germline. V gave up 5 bases and J gave up 6 bases, with 17 bases separating them. The CDR3 length is 14 residues. This chain's CDR3 is CASSSRGEGSEQYF. Written as DNA, the CDR3 is TGTGCCAGCAGTTCAAGGGGTGAGGGGTCCGAGCAGTACTTC.

This clonotype appeared a few times. The V and J genes are TRBV19 and TRBJ2-5, with 9 bases matching TRBD2. Trimming removed 2 bases from V and 4 bases from J; junction bases left unmatched: 14. Germline V gene lookup returns CDR1 LNHDA and CDR2 SQIVND (reference sequence). There are 18 residues in the CDR3. Written as DNA, the CDR3 is TGTGCCAGTAGTATACGATGGAGGGTAGCGGGGGCCCCAGAGACCCAGTACTTC. This sequence encodes CASSIRWRVAGAPETQYF.

This clonotype came up a few times. The chain combines TRBV7-6 with TRBJ2-3, with D tentatively TRBD2 (7 bases). Trimming removed 3 bases from V and 0 bases from J, with 13 bases in between. This CDR3 contains 16 residues. Germline CDR1 reads SGHVS; CDR2 reads FNYEAQ. Here the CDR3 DNA reads TGTGCCAGCAGCTTTTCGCGGGGGCAAAGCACAGATACGCAGTATTTT. Translated, it gives CASSFSRGQSTDTQYF.

This clonotype showed up many times. The V call is TRBV7-2, the J call TRBJ2-7; D is unclear. Trimming left V 4 bases short and J 1 base short, with 8 bases between. CDR1 is SGHTA and CDR2 is FQGNSA in the germline V gene. The CDR3 runs 13 residues. CDR3 sequence (DNA): TGTGCCAGCAGCTCGCTAGTATCCTACGAGCAGTACTTC. Translation: CASSSLVSYEQYF.

As to this clonotype: Germline is not matched at one junction end, which may reflect a read error. The chain is built from TRBV5-3 and TRBJ2-1; D is undetermined. TRBV5-3 is an ORF for which the function is uncertain. The CDR3 is made up of 15 amino acids. Here the CDR3 reads CASSLEPRRYNEQFF. In DNA form, the CDR3 reads TGTGCCAGCAGCTTAGAACCTAGAAGATACAATGAGCAGTTCTTC.

This clonotype was counted only a few times. This chain links TRBV12-5 with TRBJ1-1; 9 nucleotides agree with TRBD1. The CDR3 has 14 amino acids. With 6 bases clipped from V and 5 bases from J, the junction kept 7 bases outside the gene matches. Germline V CDR1 and CDR2: LGHNT, FRNRAP. The CDR3 DNA is TGTGCTAGTGGCCAGACAGGGGGTTGGACTGAAGCTTTCTTT. Its protein is CASGQTGGWTEAFF.

This clonotype was seen only once. The chain has TRBV7-8 and TRBJ2-5; the match to TRBD2 covers 10 bases. V dropped 1 base and J dropped 1; count of bases not matched to a gene: 6. CDR1 and CDR2 (germline): SGHVS, FQNEAQ. The CDR3 is 17 amino acids. The CDR3 DNA reads TGTGCCAGCAGCTTAGATAGCCTAGCGGGGGCCCAAGAGACCCAGTACTTC. It specifies CASSLDSLAGAQETQYF. The full variable domain, rest sourced from reference TRBV7-8 and TRBJ2-5, is GAGVSQSPRYKVAKRGQDVALRCDPISGHVSLFWYQQALGQGPEFLTYFQNEAQLDKSGLPSDRFFAERPEGSVSTLKIQRTQQEDSAVYLCASSLDSLAGAQETQYFGPGTRLLVL.

This clonotype was detected a few times. This chain connects TRBV6-1 to TRBJ1-4; D gene unclear. V lost 8 bases to trimming and J lost 2 bases, with 9 bases between them. Germline V CDR1 and CDR2: MNHNS, SASEGT. There are 13 residues in the CDR3. CDR3 in DNA: TGTGCCAGCCGGTCCCAGACTAATGAAAAACTGTTTTTT. Translated, it gives CASRSQTNEKLFF.

This clonotype was observed many times. The V and J genes are TRBV7-2 and TRBJ1-3; perhaps TRBD1 as D (5 bases). Germline CDR1 and CDR2: SGHTA and FQGNSA. The CDR3 runs to 16 residues. The germline V and J ends were trimmed by 2 bases and 4 bases, with 15 bases remaining between them. The CDR3: CASSLMGMTEGNTIYF. The DNA for the CDR3 is TGTGCCAGCAGCTTAATGGGGATGACAGAAGGAAACACCATATATTTT.

The V and J genes are TRBV29-1 and TRBJ2-7; TRBD1 agrees at 8 bases. The length of the CDR3 is 13 residues. Germline V gives CDR1 SQVTM, CDR2 ANQGSEA. The V and J ends lost 7 bases and 6 bases, in that order; junction bases with no gene match: 11. CDR3: CSAGTGGGFEQYF. CDR3 sequence (DNA): TGCAGCGCTGGGACAGGAGGAGGCTTCGAGCAGTACTTC.

The chain links TRBV27 to TRBJ1-4, with D perhaps matching TRBD1 (5 bases). The V and J ends lost 4 bases and 8 bases respectively, with 17 bases between them. The CDR3 runs to 15 residues. Per the germline V gene, CDR1 is MNHEY and CDR2 is SMNVEV (reference sequence). The CDR3 protein is CASSSSRAGLEKLFF. As DNA, the CDR3 is TGTGCCAGCAGTTCCTCCCGGGCGGGACTCGAAAAACTGTTTTTT. Combining the CDR3 with reference TRBV27 and TRBJ1-4 gives the whole variable domain EAQVTQNPRYLITVTGKKLTVTCSQNMNHEYMSWYRQDPGLGLRQIYYSMNVEVTDKGDVPEGYKVSRKEKRNFPLILESPSPNQTSLYFCASSSSRAGLEKLFFGSGTQLSVL.

Only one count was recorded for this clonotype. The gene calls are TRBV6-1 and TRBJ2-7; D unclear. Looked up from germline, CDR1 is MNHNS and CDR2 is SASEGT. The CDR3 totals 12 residues. V was clipped by 8 bases and J by 2 bases, with 10 bases between them. CDR3 residues: CASRPEAYEQYF. In nucleotides, the CDR3 is TGTGCCAGCCGACCAGAAGCCTACGAGCAGTACTTC.

The V gene is TRBV4-3, the J gene TRBJ2-7, with D uncertain. This CDR3 has 13 amino acids. Trimming cost V 2 bases and J 6 bases, with 11 bases left between them. The germline CDR1 and CDR2 sequences are LGHNA and YSLEER. The CDR3 region has the DNA TGCGCCAGCAGCCAAAACCCGGATCCCGAGCAGTACTTC. Amino acids: CASSQNPDPEQYF.

This clonotype was counted between two and nine times. The chain combines TRBV7-2 with TRBJ2-7; either TRBD1 or TRBD2 may fit D (5 bases each). There are 15 residues in the CDR3. Germline assignment: CDR1 SGHTA and CDR2 FQGNSA. The germline V and J ends were trimmed by 5 bases and 2 bases, with 16 bases remaining between them. CDR3 in amino acids: CASSPDRDPTYEQYF. CDR3 DNA sequence: TGTGCCAGCAGCCCCGACCGGGACCCAACCTACGAGCAGTACTTC.

The rearrangement uses TRBV7-8 and TRBJ1-2; D unclear. The V and J ends lost 0 bases and 7 bases respectively, with 12 bases between them. Germline V gene sequence: CDR1 SGHVS, CDR2 FQNEAQ. The length of the CDR3 is 14 residues. CDR3 in DNA: TGTGCCAGCAGCTTAGCGGGGTTGTCGACTGGCTACACCTTC. Amino acids: CASSLAGLSTGYTF. The complete variable domain, with remaining parts taken from reference TRBV7-8 and TRBJ1-2, reads GAGVSQSPRYKVAKRGQDVALRCDPISGHVSLFWYQQALGQGPEFLTYFQNEAQLDKSGLPSDRFFAERPEGSVSTLKIQRTQQEDSAVYLCASSLAGLSTGYTFGSGTRLTVV.

The rearrangement links TRBV12-3 or TRBV12-4 to TRBJ2-7; 10 bases fit TRBD1. The CDR3 is 15 amino acids. The V gene end was trimmed by 1 base and the J gene end by 6 bases; junction bases not matched to a gene: 6. The DNA of the CDR3 is TGTGCCAGCAGTTTAGTAGGGACAGGGGAAGGCGAGCAGTACTTC. As protein: CASSLVGTGEGEQYF.

J is TRBJ2-7 and V is TRBV2, with 8 nucleotides matching TRBD2. Germline CDR1 reads SNHLY; CDR2 reads FYNNEI. The CDR3 has 13 residues. The V segment lost 6 bases and the J segment 6 bases; nucleotides outside the gene matches: 7. The CDR3 here is CASRTGREGEQYF. The CDR3 DNA reads as TGTGCCAGCAGGACAGGACGGGAGGGCGAGCAGTACTTC. The entire variable domain, with the rest obtained from reference TRBV2 and TRBJ2-7, is as follows: EPEVTQTPSHQVTQMGQEVILRCVPISNHLYFYWYRQILGQKVEFLVSFYNNEISEKSEIFDDQFSVERPDGSNFTLKIRSTKLEDSAMYFCASRTGREGEQYFGPGTRLTVT.

The J gene is TRBJ2-7, the V gene TRBV7-2; 11 nucleotides match TRBD2. The V segment lost 2 bases and the J segment 7 bases; nucleotides outside the gene matches: 10. The CDR3 runs to 16 residues. CDR1 is SGHTA, CDR2 FQGNSA, per germline. The CDR3 spells CASSLRGGTSGNEQYF. The CDR3, as DNA: TGTGCCAGCAGCTTAAGGGGGGGGACTAGCGGAAATGAGCAGTACTTC.